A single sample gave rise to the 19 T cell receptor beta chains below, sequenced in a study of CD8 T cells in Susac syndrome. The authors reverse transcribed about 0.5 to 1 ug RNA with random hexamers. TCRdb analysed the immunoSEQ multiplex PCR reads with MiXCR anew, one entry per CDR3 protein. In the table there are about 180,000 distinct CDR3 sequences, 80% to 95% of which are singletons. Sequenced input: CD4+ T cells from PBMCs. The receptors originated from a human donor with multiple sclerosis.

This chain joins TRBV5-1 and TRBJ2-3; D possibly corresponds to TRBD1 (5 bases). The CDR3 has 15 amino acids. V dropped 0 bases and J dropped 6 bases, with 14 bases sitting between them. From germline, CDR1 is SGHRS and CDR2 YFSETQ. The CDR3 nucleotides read TGCGCCAGCAGCTTGGGCAGAGCCCAGGGTGATACGCAGTATTTT. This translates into CASSLGRAQGDTQYF.

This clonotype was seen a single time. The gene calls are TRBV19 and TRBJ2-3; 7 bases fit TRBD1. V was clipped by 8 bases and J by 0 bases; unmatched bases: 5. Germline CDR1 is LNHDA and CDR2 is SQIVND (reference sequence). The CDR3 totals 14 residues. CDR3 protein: CASRRTGSTDTQYF. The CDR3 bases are TGTGCCAGTCGACGGACAGGCAGCACAGATACGCAGTATTTT.

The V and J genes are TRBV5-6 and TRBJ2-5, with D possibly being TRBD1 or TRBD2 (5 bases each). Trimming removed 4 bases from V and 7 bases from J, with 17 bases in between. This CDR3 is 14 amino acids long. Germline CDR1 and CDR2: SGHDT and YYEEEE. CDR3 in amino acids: CASSTGTVGGTQYF. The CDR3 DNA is TGTGCCAGCAGCACGGGGACCGTGGGTGGGACCCAGTACTTC.

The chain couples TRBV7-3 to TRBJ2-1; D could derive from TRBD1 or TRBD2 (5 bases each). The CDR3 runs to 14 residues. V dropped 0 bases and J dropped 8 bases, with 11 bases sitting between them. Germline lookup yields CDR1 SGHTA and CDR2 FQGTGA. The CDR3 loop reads CASSLTAGTDEQFF. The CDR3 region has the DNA TGTGCCAGCAGCTTAACTGCCGGGACCGATGAGCAGTTCTTC.

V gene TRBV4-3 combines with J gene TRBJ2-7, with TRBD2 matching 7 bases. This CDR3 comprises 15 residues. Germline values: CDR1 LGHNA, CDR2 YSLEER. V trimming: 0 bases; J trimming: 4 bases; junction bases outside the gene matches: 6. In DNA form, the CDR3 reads TGCGCCAGCAGCCAAGATAACCGGGAGGAATACGAGCAGTACTTC. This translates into CASSQDNREEYEQYF.

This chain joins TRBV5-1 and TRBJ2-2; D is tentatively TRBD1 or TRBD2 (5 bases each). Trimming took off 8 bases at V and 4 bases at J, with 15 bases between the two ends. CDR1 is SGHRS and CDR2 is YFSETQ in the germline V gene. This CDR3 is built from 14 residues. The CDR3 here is CASRRAGTTGELFF. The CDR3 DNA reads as TGCGCCAGTCGACGGGCAGGGACCACCGGGGAGCTGTTTTTT.

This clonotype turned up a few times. The CDR3 spells CASSFSGGESPLHF. The DNA for the CDR3 is TGTGCCAGCAGTTTTTCCGGGGGCGAATCACCCCTCCACTTT. The rearrangement joins TRBV6-2 or TRBV6-3 to TRBJ1-6; perhaps TRBD1 as D (6 bases). The germline V gene encodes CDR1 MNHEY and CDR2 SVGEGT. Trimming removed 4 bases at V and 10 bases at J, with 14 bases between. The CDR3 length is 14 residues.

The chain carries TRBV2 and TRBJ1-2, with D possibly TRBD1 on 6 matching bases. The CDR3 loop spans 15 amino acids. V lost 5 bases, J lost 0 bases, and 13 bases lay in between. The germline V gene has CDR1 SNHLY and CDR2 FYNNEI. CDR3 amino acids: CASSSQSGANYGYTF. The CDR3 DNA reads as TGTGCCAGCAGTTCCCAGTCAGGGGCTAACTATGGCTACACCTTC.

CDR3 loop: CAWSVGGHEQYF. In DNA, the CDR3 is TGTGCCTGGAGTGTAGGAGGGCACGAGCAGTACTTC. The chain carries TRBV30 and TRBJ2-7; D possibly corresponds to TRBD2 (6 bases). Germline lookup yields CDR1 GTSNPN and CDR2 SVGIG (reference sequence). The length of the CDR3 is 12 residues. Trimming shortened V by 0 bases and J by 5 bases, and 8 bases separated the two germline ends.

The CDR3 reads CASSPSGGGQFF. The CDR3 nucleotides read TGTGCCAGCAGTCCTAGCGGGGGGGGGCAGTTCTTC. The rearrangement links TRBV7-9 to TRBJ2-1; 12 positions match TRBD2. Unmatched junction bases numbered 3, after V lost 6 bases and J lost 12 bases. This CDR3 is 12 amino acids long. The germline V gene encodes CDR1 SEHNR and CDR2 FQNEAQ (reference sequence). The variable domain in full, completed from reference TRBV7-9 and TRBJ2-1, reads DTGVSQNPRHKITKRGQNVTFRCDPISEHNRLYWYRQTLGQGPEFLTYFQNEAQLEKSRLLSDRFSAERPKGSFSTLEIQRTEQGDSAMYLCASSPSGGGQFFGPGTRLTVL.

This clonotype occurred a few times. This chain's CDR3 is CASSTQGDQPQHF. CDR3 in DNA: TGTGCCAGTAGTACGCAGGGGGACCAGCCCCAGCATTTT. The genes are TRBV19 and TRBJ1-5; 7 nucleotides agree with TRBD1. V lost 4 bases to trimming and J lost 7 bases; unmatched junction nucleotides: 4. This CDR3 region has 13 residues. Germline values: CDR1 LNHDA, CDR2 SQIVND (reference sequence).

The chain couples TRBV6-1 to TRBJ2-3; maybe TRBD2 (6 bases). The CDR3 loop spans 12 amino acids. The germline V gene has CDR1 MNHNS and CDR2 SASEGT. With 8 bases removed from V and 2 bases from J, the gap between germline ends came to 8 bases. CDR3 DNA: TGTGCCAGCGGGACTTACACAGATACGCAGTATTTT. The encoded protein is CASGTYTDTQYF.

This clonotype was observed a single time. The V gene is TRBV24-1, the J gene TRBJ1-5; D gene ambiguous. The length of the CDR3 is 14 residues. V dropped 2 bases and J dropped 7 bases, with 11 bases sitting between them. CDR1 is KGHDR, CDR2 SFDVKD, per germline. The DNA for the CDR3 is TGTGCCACCAGTGATTCGACGAGAGTGCAGCCCCAGCATTTT. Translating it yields CATSDSTRVQPQHF.

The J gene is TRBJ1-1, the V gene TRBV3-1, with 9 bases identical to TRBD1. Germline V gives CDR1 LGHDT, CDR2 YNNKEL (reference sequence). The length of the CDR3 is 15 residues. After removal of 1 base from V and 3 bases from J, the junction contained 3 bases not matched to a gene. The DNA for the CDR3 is TGTGCCAGCAGCCAAGCGTGGACAGGGGACACTGAAGCTTTCTTT. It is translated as CASSQAWTGDTEAFF.

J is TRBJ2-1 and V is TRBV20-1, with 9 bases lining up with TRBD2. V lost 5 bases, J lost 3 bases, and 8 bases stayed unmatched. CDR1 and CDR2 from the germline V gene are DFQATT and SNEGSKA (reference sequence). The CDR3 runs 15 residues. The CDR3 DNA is TGCAGTGCTCTCGGGGCTAGCGGGATCTACAATGAGCAGTTCTTC. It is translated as CSALGASGIYNEQFF.

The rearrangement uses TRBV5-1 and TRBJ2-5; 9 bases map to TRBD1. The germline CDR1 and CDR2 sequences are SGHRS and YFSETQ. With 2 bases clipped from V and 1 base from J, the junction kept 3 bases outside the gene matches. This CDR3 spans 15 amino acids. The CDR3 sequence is CASSFIQGAQETQYF. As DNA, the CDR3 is TGCGCCAGCAGCTTTATACAGGGGGCCCAAGAGACCCAGTACTTC.

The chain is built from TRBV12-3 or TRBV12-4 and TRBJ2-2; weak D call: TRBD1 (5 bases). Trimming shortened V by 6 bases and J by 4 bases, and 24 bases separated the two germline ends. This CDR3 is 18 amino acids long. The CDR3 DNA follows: TGTGCCAGCAGCTCCGACTGGGTCTACATAAGGGGCACCGGGGAGCTGTTTTTT. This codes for CASSSDWVYIRGTGELFF.

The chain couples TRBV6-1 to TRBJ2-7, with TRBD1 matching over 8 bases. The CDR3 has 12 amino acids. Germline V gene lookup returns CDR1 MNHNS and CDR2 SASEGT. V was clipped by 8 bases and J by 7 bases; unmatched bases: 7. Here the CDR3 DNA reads TGTGCCAGCCGGCCAGGGGGCGGTGAGCAGTACTTC. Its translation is CASRPGGGEQYF.

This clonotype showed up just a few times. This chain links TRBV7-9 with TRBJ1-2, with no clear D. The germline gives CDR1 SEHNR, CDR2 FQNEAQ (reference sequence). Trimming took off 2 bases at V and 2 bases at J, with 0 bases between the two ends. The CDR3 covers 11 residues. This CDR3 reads CASSLNYGYTF. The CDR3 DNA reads TGTGCCAGCAGCTTAAACTATGGCTACACCTTC.